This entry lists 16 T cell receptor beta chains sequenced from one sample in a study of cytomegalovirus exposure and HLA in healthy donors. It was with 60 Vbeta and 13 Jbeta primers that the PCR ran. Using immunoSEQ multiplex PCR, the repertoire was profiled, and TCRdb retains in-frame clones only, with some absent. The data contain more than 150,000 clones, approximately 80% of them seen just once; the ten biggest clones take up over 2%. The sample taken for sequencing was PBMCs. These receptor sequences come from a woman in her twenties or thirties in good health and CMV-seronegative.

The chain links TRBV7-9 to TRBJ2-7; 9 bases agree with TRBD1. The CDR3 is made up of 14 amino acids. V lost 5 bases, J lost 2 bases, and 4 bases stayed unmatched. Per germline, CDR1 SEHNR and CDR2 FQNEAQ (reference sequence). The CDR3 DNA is TGTGCCAGCAGCCCGGGACAGGGAACCTACGAGCAGTACTTC. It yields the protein CASSPGQGTYEQYF.

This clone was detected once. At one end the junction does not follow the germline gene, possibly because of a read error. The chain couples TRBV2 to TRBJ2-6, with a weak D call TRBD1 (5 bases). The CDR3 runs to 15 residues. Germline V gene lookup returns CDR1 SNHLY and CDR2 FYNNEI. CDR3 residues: CASTSQNSGANGLTF. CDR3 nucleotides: TGTGCCAGCACCTCCCAGAACTCTGGGGCCAACGGCCTGACTTTC.

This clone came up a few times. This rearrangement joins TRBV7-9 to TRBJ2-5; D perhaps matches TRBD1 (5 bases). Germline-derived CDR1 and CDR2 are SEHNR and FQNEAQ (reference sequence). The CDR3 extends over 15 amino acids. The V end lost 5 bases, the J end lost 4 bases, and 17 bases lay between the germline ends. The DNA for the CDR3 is TGTGCCAGCAGCCTAACATCATGGGGCGGAGAGACCCAGTACTTC. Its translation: CASSLTSWGGETQYF.

CDR3 bases: TGTGCCAGCAGCTGGGGACAGGGGAGGGGTGGCTACACCTTC. Protein sequence: CASSWGQGRGGYTF. The V call is TRBV5-6, the J call TRBJ1-2, with TRBD1 matching 10 bases. Losses at the gene ends were 3 bases for V and 7 bases for J; bases not matched to a gene: 6. The CDR3 is 14 amino acids. Germline-derived CDR1 and CDR2 are SGHDT and YYEEEE.

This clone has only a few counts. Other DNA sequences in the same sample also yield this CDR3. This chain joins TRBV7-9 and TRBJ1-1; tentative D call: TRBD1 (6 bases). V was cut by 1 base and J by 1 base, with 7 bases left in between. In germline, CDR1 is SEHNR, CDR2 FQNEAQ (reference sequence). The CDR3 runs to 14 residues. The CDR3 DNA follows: TGTGCCAGCAGCTTAGAACAGGGGAACACTGAAGCTTTCTTT. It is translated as CASSLEQGNTEAFF.

The CDR3 nucleotides read TGTGCCAGTAGTAGCGGAGTCCCTAGCAATCAGCCCCAGCATTTT. This sequence encodes CASSSGVPSNQPQHF. The chain employs TRBV19 and TRBJ1-5; the D is unclear. Per the germline V gene, CDR1 is LNHDA and CDR2 is SQIVND (reference sequence). The CDR3 covers 15 residues. V was trimmed by 4 bases and J by 0 bases, leaving 10 bases between them.

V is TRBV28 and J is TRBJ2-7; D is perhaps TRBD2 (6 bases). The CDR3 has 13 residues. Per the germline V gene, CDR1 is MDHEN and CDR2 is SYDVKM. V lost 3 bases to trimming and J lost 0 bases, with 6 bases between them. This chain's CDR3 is CASSLGGSYEQYF. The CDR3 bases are TGTGCCAGCAGTTTGGGGGGCTCCTACGAGCAGTACTTC. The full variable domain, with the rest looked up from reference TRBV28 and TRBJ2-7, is DVKVTQSSRYLVKRTGEKVFLECVQDMDHENMFWYRQDPGLGLRLIYFSYDVKMKEKGDIPEGYSVSREKKERFSLILESASTNQTSMYLCASSLGGSYEQYFGPGTRLTVT.

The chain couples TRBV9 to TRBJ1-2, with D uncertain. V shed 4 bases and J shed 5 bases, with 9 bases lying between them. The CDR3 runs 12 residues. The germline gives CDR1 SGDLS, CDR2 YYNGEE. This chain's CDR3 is CASSPGSYGYTF. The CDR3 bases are TGTGCCAGCAGCCCGGGATCGTATGGCTACACCTTC.

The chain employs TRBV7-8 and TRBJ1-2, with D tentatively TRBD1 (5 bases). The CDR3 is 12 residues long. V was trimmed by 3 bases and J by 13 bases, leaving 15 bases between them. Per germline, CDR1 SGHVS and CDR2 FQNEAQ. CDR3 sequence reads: CASSFVDTTPTF. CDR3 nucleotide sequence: TGTGCCAGCAGCTTTGTGGACACAACTCCCACCTTC.

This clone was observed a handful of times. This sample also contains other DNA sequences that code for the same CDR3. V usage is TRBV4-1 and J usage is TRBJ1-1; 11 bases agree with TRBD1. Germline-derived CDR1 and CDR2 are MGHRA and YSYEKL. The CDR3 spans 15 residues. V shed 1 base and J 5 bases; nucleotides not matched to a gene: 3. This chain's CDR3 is CASSQAGTGGTEAFF. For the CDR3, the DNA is TGCGCCAGCAGCCAAGCGGGGACAGGGGGAACTGAAGCTTTCTTT.

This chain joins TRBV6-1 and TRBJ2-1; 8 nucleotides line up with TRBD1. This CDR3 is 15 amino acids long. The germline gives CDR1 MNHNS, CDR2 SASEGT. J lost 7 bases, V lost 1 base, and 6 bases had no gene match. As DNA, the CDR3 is TGTGCCAGCAGTGAAGATCAGGGGGCGGGAAATGAGCAGTTCTTC. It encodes CASSEDQGAGNEQFF.

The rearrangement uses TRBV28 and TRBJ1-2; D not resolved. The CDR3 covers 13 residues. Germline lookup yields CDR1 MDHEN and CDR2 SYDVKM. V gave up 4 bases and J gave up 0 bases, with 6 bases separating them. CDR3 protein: CASSSGTNYGYTF. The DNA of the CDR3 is TGTGCCAGCAGTTCCGGTACTAACTATGGCTACACCTTC.

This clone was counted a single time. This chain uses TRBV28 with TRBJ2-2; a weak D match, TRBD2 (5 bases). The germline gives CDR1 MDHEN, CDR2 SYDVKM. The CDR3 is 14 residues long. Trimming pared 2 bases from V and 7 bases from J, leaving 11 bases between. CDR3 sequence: CASSLNLRGGELFF. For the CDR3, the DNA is TGTGCCAGCAGTTTAAATCTCCGGGGCGGGGAGCTGTTTTTT.

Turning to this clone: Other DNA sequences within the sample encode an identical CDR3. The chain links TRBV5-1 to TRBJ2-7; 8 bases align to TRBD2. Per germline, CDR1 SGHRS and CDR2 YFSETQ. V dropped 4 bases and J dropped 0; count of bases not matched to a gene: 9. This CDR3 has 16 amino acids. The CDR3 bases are TGCGCCAGCAGCGTAACTAGCGGCACCATCTCCTACGAGCAGTACTTC. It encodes CASSVTSGTISYEQYF.

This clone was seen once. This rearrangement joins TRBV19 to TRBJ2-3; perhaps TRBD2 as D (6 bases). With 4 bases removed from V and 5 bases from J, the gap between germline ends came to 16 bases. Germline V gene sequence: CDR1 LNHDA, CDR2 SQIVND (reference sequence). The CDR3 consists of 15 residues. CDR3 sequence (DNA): TGTGCCAGTAGTACCGAGCGGGTTTCTGGAGATACGCAGTATTTT. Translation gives CASSTERVSGDTQYF.

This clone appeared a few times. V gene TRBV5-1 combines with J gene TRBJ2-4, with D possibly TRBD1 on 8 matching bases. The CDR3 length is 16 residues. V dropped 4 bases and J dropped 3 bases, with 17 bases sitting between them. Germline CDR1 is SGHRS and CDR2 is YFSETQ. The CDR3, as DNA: TGCGCCAGCAGCGAATTGACAGGGGAGGGCAAAAACATTCAGTACTTC. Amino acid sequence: CASSELTGEGKNIQYF. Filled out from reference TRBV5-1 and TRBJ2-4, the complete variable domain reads KAGVTQTPRYLIKTRGQQVTLSCSPISGHRSVSWYQQTPGQGLQFLFEYFSETQRNKGNFPGRFSGRQFSNSRSEMNVSTLELGDSALYLCASSELTGEGKNIQYFGAGTRLSVL.